Shown below are 22 T cell receptor beta chains from a single sample sequenced in a study of T cells in Graves' hyperthyroidism and ophthalmopathy. There were TCR beta CDR3 regions amplified from RNA transcripts. The TCR CDR3 first-round RT-PCR relied on the HTBI primer set. TCRdb reprocessed the multiplex PCR reads with MiXCR, giving one entry per CDR3 protein. The sample carries 550,000 to 650,000 distinct CDR3 sequences, about 15% recorded once. Sequencing was done on a sample of blood. The receptors shown here come from a woman in her twenties or thirties with Graves' hyperthyroidism that later progressed to Graves' ophthalmopathy.

The chain couples TRBV5-1 to TRBJ2-3; 7 positions agree with TRBD2. The junction had 10 bases not matched to a gene; V was cut back by 4 bases and J by 2 bases. Looked up from germline, CDR1 is SGHRS and CDR2 is YFSETQ. This CDR3 has 16 amino acids. The CDR3 region is CASSQGSGAYTDTQYF. Here the CDR3 DNA reads TGCGCCAGCAGCCAAGGAAGCGGGGCATACACAGATACGCAGTATTTT. The complete variable domain, with remaining parts taken from reference TRBV5-1 and TRBJ2-3, reads KAGVTQTPRYLIKTRGQQVTLSCSPISGHRSVSWYQQTPGQGLQFLFEYFSETQRNKGNFPGRFSGRQFSNSRSEMNVSTLELGDSALYLCASSQGSGAYTDTQYFGPGTRLTVL.

Only a few counts were recorded for this clonotype. The rearrangement joins TRBV29-1 to TRBJ2-1; 13 nucleotides agree with TRBD2. The CDR3 is made up of 14 amino acids. CDR1 and CDR2 from the germline V gene are SQVTM and ANQGSEA. Germline trimming cut 5 bases from V and 7 bases from J; bases unmatched to any gene: 5. The CDR3 DNA follows: TGCAGCGTTCAGTGGACTAGCGGGAGAAATGAGCAGTTCTTC. Protein: CSVQWTSGRNEQFF.

In its sample, this clonotype was seen many times. The chain is built from TRBV18 and TRBJ2-1; no clear D gene. CDR1 and CDR2 (germline): KGHSH, LQKENI. The CDR3 sequence is 12 residues long. V lost 3 bases to trimming and J lost 9 bases, with 9 bases between them. This CDR3 reads CASSPLVSEQFF. The CDR3 nucleotides are TGTGCCAGCTCACCTCTAGTCAGTGAGCAGTTCTTC.

The table lists this clonotype with a few counts. The chain is built from TRBV9 and TRBJ2-7; 7 nucleotides line up with TRBD1. Germline CDR1 and CDR2: SGDLS and YYNGEE. Germline trimming cut 4 bases from V and 0 bases from J; bases unmatched to any gene: 10. The CDR3 has 16 residues. Here the CDR3 DNA reads TGTGCCAGCAGCCCGACCCGGGACAGCTACTCCTACGAGCAGTACTTC. Residues: CASSPTRDSYSYEQYF.

This chain links TRBV2 with TRBJ1-5; no clear D. V lost 7 bases and J lost 6, with 22 bases in between. The CDR3 runs to 16 residues. The germline V gene has CDR1 SNHLY and CDR2 FYNNEI. The CDR3 protein is CASKPYHSDSSQPQHF. The CDR3 DNA sequence: TGTGCCAGCAAACCATACCACTCGGATTCCTCTCAGCCCCAGCATTTT. The full variable domain, with the rest looked up from reference TRBV2 and TRBJ1-5, is EPEVTQTPSHQVTQMGQEVILRCVPISNHLYFYWYRQILGQKVEFLVSFYNNEISEKSEIFDDQFSVERPDGSNFTLKIRSTKLEDSAMYFCASKPYHSDSSQPQHFGDGTRLSIL.

V is TRBV5-6 and J is TRBJ2-1, with 7 nucleotides matching TRBD2. The CDR3 spans 15 residues. Unmatched junction bases numbered 7, after V lost 4 bases and J lost 3 bases. From germline, CDR1 is SGHDT and CDR2 YYEEEE. The CDR3 DNA follows: TGTGCCAGCAGCCCAGTAGCGGGTTACTACAATGAGCAGTTCTTC. Translating it yields CASSPVAGYYNEQFF.

This chain connects TRBV3-1 to TRBJ2-2; D not resolved. The CDR3 covers 13 residues. The V and J ends lost 1 base and 9 bases respectively, with 9 bases between them. The germline V gene encodes CDR1 LGHDT and CDR2 YNNKEL (reference sequence). Written as DNA, the CDR3 is TGTGCCAGCAGCCAAGGGCTTATGCGGGAGCTGTTTTTT. It translates to CASSQGLMRELFF.

Ten or more counts support this clonotype. This chain links TRBV19 with TRBJ2-7, with 11 bases lining up with TRBD1. V lost 3 bases and J lost 5; bases outside the gene matches: 15. CDR1 is LNHDA, CDR2 SQIVND, per germline (reference sequence). The CDR3 has 18 amino acids. CDR3 residues: CASSILLTGQGAGDEQYF. Here the CDR3 DNA reads TGTGCCAGTAGTATTCTTTTAACTGGACAGGGGGCGGGCGACGAGCAGTACTTC.

The CDR3 DNA reads TGTGCCAGCAGCTTAGCGCTTGTCGGACCCTCAGCCTCCTACGAGCAGTACTTC. Translation gives CASSLALVGPSASYEQYF. The V call is TRBV7-4, the J call TRBJ2-7; no reliable D call. The germline V gene encodes CDR1 SGHVT and CDR2 SQSDAQ. The CDR3 contains 18 residues. V lost 0 bases, J lost 0 bases, and 18 bases lay in between.

This clonotype was recorded many times. V usage is TRBV20-1 and J usage is TRBJ1-5; TRBD1 aligns across 7 bases. V trimming: 6 bases; J trimming: 11 bases; junction bases outside the gene matches: 10. Germline CDR1 reads DFQATT; CDR2 reads SNEGSKA (reference sequence). This CDR3 is built from 12 residues. The CDR3 sequence is CSAAGQVPSQHF. The CDR3 DNA follows: TGCAGTGCAGCAGGACAGGTCCCCTCCCAGCATTTT.

This clonotype was seen many times. An end of the junction does not agree with germline; a read error may underlie this. The chain employs TRBV5-1 and TRBJ2-3; D unresolved. The CDR3 totals 11 residues. The germline gives CDR1 SGHRS, CDR2 YFSETQ. The CDR3 nucleotides are TGTGCCAGCAGTCTAGAGGATACGCAGTATTTT. Residues: CASSLEDTQYF.

The chain recombines TRBV9 with TRBJ2-1; no reliable D call. V was shortened by 0 bases and J by 0 bases, with 7 bases between the two germline ends. CDR1 SGDLS and CDR2 YYNGEE come from the germline V gene. This CDR3 is 15 amino acids long. CDR3 bases: TGTGCCAGCAGCGTAGAGGATAGCTCCTACAATGAGCAGTTCTTC. It codes for CASSVEDSSYNEQFF.

About this clonotype: Likely a read error: the CDR3 ends without its conserved phenylalanine or tryptophan. This sequence joins TRBV2 and TRBJ2-7, with 9 nucleotides matching TRBD2. This CDR3 spans 16 amino acids. CDR1 SNHLY and CDR2 FYNNEI come from the germline V gene. V was pared by 11 bases and J by 0 bases, with 14 bases of the junction left unmatched. In DNA form, the CDR3 reads TGTGCCCTGATACCGGGACTAGCAACTGACTCCTACGAGCAGTACCTC. It is translated as CALIPGLATDSYEQYL.

This clonotype came up many times. The V and J genes are TRBV19 and TRBJ1-2, with a weak D call TRBD1 (6 bases). The CDR3 totals 14 residues. The V and J ends lost 6 bases and 5 bases respectively, with 16 bases between them. Germline CDR1 is LNHDA and CDR2 is SQIVND (reference sequence). The CDR3 spells CASRLDSLSYGYTF. CDR3 nucleotide sequence: TGTGCCAGTAGACTGGACAGCCTATCATATGGCTACACCTTC.

This clonotype has at least ten counts. The CDR3 sequence: CASSPGLAATYEQYF. The CDR3 DNA reads TGTGCCAGCAGCCCCGGACTAGCGGCCACCTACGAGCAGTACTTC. The V and J genes are TRBV3-1 and TRBJ2-7; 10 bases line up with TRBD2. The trim removed 4 bases at V and 2 bases at J, leaving 5 bases unmatched. The germline V gene has CDR1 LGHDT and CDR2 YNNKEL (reference sequence). CDR3 length: 15 amino acids.

The rearrangement joins TRBV15 to TRBJ2-3, with D possibly called TRBD1 or TRBD2 (5 bases each). The germline V gene encodes CDR1 LNHNV and CDR2 YYDKDF (reference sequence). V was pared by 1 base and J by 5 bases, with 16 bases between. The CDR3 extends over 16 amino acids. The chain's CDR3 is CATSRVGPRFGDTQYF. CDR3 nucleotide sequence: TGTGCCACCAGCAGAGTGGGACCAAGATTTGGAGATACGCAGTATTTT.

This clonotype was picked up many times. This chain uses TRBV12-3 or TRBV12-4 with TRBJ2-7; no definite D call. The CDR3 consists of 12 residues. V was clipped by 5 bases and J by 3 bases, with 8 bases between them. The CDR3, as DNA: TGTGCCAGCAGTCCAGCTCGCTACGAGCAGTACTTC. Amino acids: CASSPARYEQYF.

This clonotype was counted at least ten times. The chain recombines TRBV27 with TRBJ2-4; 10 nucleotides match TRBD2. CDR3 length equals 16 residues. CDR1 is MNHEY and CDR2 is SMNVEV in the germline V gene (reference sequence). V shed 3 bases, J shed 9 bases, and the junction held 11 bases outside the gene matches. CDR3 nucleotide sequence: TGTGCCAGCAGTTTCTCAGCGGGAGGGCCCCCAGGCATTCAGTACTTC. Residues: CASSFSAGGPPGIQYF.

This clonotype was seen ten or more times. The CDR3 DNA reads TGTGCCAGCAGTCCTCTGCGGGGTTCGTGGACCCAGTACTTC. Amino acid sequence: CASSPLRGSWTQYF. The V gene is TRBV28, the J gene TRBJ2-5; D is possibly TRBD2 (6 bases). V lost 5 bases and J 7 bases, leaving 17 bases between the germline ends. The germline V gene encodes CDR1 MDHEN and CDR2 SYDVKM. The CDR3 contains 14 residues.

This clonotype was seen more than once but under ten times. The V gene is TRBV30, the J gene TRBJ1-2; TRBD1 agrees at 9 bases. The germline CDR1 and CDR2 sequences are GTSNPN and SVGIG (reference sequence). V was pared by 6 bases and J by 6 bases, with 8 bases of the junction left unmatched. The CDR3 has 13 residues. The CDR3 sequence is CACSPQGADGYTF. For the CDR3, the DNA is TGTGCCTGTTCTCCACAGGGGGCAGATGGCTACACCTTC.

In regard to this clonotype: Just one base apart from a much larger clone, this may be a read error. This chain's CDR3 is CSVDGTSYNEQYF. DNA of the CDR3: TGCAGCGTTGATGGGACAAGTTACAATGAGCAGTACTTC. The chain joins TRBV29-1 to TRBJ2-7, with D possibly TRBD1 on 6 matching bases. CDR3 size: 13 residues. Trimming cost V 3 bases and J 7 bases, with 16 bases left between them. Germline lookup yields CDR1 SQVTM and CDR2 ANQGSEA.

This clonotype was seen at least ten times. V is TRBV7-9 and J is TRBJ2-7; 9 bases fit TRBD2. Germline V lookup: CDR1 SEHNR, CDR2 FQNEAQ (reference sequence). This CDR3 has 16 residues. Unmatched junction bases numbered 11, after V lost 3 bases and J lost 5 bases. The CDR3 region has the DNA TGTGCCAGCAGCTTGCGGCGGGAGGGCCCAGGGGACGAGCAGTACTTC. Its protein is CASSLRREGPGDEQYF. The full variable domain, completed using reference TRBV7-9 and TRBJ2-7, is DTGVSQNPRHKITKRGQNVTFRCDPISEHNRLYWYRQTLGQGPEFLTYFQNEAQLEKSRLLSDRFSAERPKGSFSTLEIQRTEQGDSAMYLCASSLRREGPGDEQYFGPGTRLTVT.